The present T cell receptor (beta chain) was sequenced within a study of cytomegalovirus exposure and HLA in healthy donors. Study-wide findings and caveats: Versus the roughly 690-donor mean, an Asian-associated ancestry cluster reportedly showed fewer N-insertions in a later analysis. A previous analysis found most TCR beta V segments productive roughly 87% or roughly 30% of the time.

Trimming removed 6 bases from V and 8 bases from J; junction bases left unmatched: 12. The CDR3 is 15 amino acids. Germline V CDR1 and CDR2: LNHDA, SQIVND (reference sequence). The PCR ran on 60 Vbeta and 13 Jbeta primers. Clones were sequenced by immunoSEQ multiplex PCR, and TCRdb holds only the in-frame ones, with some missing. The listing contains over 80,000 clones. About this clone: As yet, its antigen is unknown.

The material sequenced was PBMCs. The clonotype was recovered from a girl aged 5-17 years in good health and CMV-seropositive. This chain links TRBV19 with TRBJ1-5; 8 bases fit TRBD1. CDR3 coding DNA: TGTGCCAGTAGCGAGGGACAGGAGCGTGGCAAGCCCCAGCATTTT. Protein sequence: CASSEGQERGKPQHF.